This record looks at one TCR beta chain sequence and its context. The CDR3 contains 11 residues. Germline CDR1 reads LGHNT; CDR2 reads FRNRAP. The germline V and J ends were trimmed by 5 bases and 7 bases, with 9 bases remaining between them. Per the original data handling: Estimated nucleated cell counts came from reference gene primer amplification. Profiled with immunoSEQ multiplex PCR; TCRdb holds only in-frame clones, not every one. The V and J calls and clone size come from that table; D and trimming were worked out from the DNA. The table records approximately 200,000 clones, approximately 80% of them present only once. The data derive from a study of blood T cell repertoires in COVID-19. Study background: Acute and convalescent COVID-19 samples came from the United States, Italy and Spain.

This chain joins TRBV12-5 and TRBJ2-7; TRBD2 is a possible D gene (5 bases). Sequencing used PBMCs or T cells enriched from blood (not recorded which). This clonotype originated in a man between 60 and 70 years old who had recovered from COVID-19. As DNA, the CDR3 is TGTGCTAGTGGTCTGTGGGAGGAGCAGTACTTC. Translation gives CASGLWEEQYF.